The next 14 T cell receptor beta chains were all read from a single sample in a study of blood T cell repertoires in COVID-19. Clones were sequenced by immunoSEQ multiplex PCR, and TCRdb holds only the in-frame ones, with some missing. The table lists approximately 350,000 clones, about 90% of them singletons, with 2.5% to 3.5% in the top ten. Specimen: PBMCs or T cells enriched from blood (not recorded which). The receptor set was obtained from a woman aged 25 to 39 who had recovered from COVID-19.

V usage is TRBV12-3 or TRBV12-4 and J usage is TRBJ1-5; D gene unclear. CDR3 length: 13 residues. V was clipped by 5 bases and J by 5 bases, with 10 bases between them. The CDR3 DNA reads TGTGCCAGCAGTCCGCTGACATATCAGCCCCAGCATTTT. Amino acids: CASSPLTYQPQHF.

This chain connects TRBV7-6 to TRBJ2-2, with 9 bases aligning to TRBD2. The ends lost 4 bases at V and 6 bases at J; junction bases unmatched: 6. The CDR3 contains 15 residues. From germline, CDR1 is SGHVS and CDR2 FNYEAQ. The CDR3 DNA follows: TGTGCCAGCAGCTACCTAGCGGGGCCGTCCGGGGAGCTGTTTTTT. Protein: CASSYLAGPSGELFF.

The chain recombines TRBV19 with TRBJ1-1; D uncertain. Germline V CDR1 and CDR2: LNHDA, SQIVND (reference sequence). The CDR3 runs 15 residues. The V and J ends lost 1 base and 1 base respectively, with 10 bases between them. DNA of the CDR3: TGTGCCAGTAGTATAGCGGGGTTAGGGAACACTGAAGCTTTCTTT. Amino acids: CASSIAGLGNTEAFF. Full variable domain (rest looked up from reference TRBV19 and TRBJ1-1): DGGITQSPKYLFRKEGQNVTLSCEQNLNHDAMYWYRQDPGQGLRLIYYSQIVNDFQKGDIAEGYSVSREKKESFPLTVTSAQKNPTAFYLCASSIAGLGNTEAFFGQGTRLTVV.

This clone was observed a single time. For the CDR3, the DNA is TGTGCCAGCAGTCGGACAGGGAACGAGCAGTACTTC. As protein: CASSRTGNEQYF. V usage is TRBV3-1 (or the pseudogene TRBV3-2) and J usage is TRBJ2-7; 8 bases agree with TRBD1. Trimming cost V 6 bases and J 5 bases; bases outside gene matches: 3. This CDR3 comprises 12 residues. The germline V gene encodes CDR1 LGHDT and CDR2 YNNKEL (reference sequence).

The CDR3 DNA sequence: TGTGCCAGCAGCTCTACAGGGGCGGTTACCGGGGAGCTGTTTTTT. It specifies CASSSTGAVTGELFF. The rearrangement joins TRBV7-6 to TRBJ2-2; 7 bases map to TRBD1. Trimming cost V 4 bases and J 5 bases; bases outside gene matches: 7. CDR3 length: 15 residues. Germline V CDR1 and CDR2: SGHVS, FNYEAQ.

This clone was recorded only once. The chain combines TRBV19 with TRBJ1-5; weak D call: TRBD1 (6 bases). The germline V and J ends were trimmed by 6 bases and 3 bases, with 18 bases remaining between them. This CDR3 spans 16 amino acids. CDR1 is LNHDA and CDR2 is SQIVND in the germline V gene (reference sequence). The CDR3 sequence: CASRRQALGHNQPQHF. For the CDR3, the DNA is TGTGCCAGTAGGAGACAGGCCCTGGGCCACAATCAGCCCCAGCATTTT.

The CDR3 DNA reads TGTGCCAGCAGCTTAGCTAGCCCGACCCCTAGGCGGATCCAGTACTTC. Its protein is CASSLASPTPRRIQYF. This chain connects TRBV11-1 to TRBJ2-5; no clear D. Germline V gene data show CDR1 as SGHAT and CDR2 as FQDESV (reference sequence). CDR3 length: 16 amino acids. Trimming left V 0 bases short and J 10 bases short, with 21 bases between. The whole variable domain, filled in from reference TRBV11-1 and TRBJ2-5, reads EAEVAQSPRYKITEKSQAVAFWCDPISGHATLYWYRQILGQGPELLVQFQDESVVDDSQLPKDRFSAERLKGVDSTLKIQPAELGDSAMYLCASSLASPTPRRIQYFGPGTRLLVL.

The chain has TRBV7-6 and TRBJ2-7; D remains unclear. Germline V gene data show CDR1 as SGHVS and CDR2 as FNYEAQ. The CDR3 consists of 14 residues. Trimming took off 1 base at V and 2 bases at J, with 9 bases between the two ends. CDR3 region: CASSLGHRAYEQYF. CDR3 bases: TGTGCCAGCAGCTTAGGCCACCGAGCCTACGAGCAGTACTTC.

The chain uses TRBV3-1 (or the pseudogene TRBV3-2) and TRBJ1-5; D perhaps matches TRBD1 (5 bases). The CDR3 is 14 residues long. The V gene's germline CDR1 is LGHDT and CDR2 YNNKEL (reference sequence). V lost 6 bases to trimming and J lost 0 bases, with 9 bases between them. CDR3 sequence: CASSTTGSNQPQHF. CDR3 nucleotide sequence: TGTGCCAGCAGTACCACAGGTAGCAATCAGCCCCAGCATTTT.

This clone was observed a single time. The gene calls are TRBV6-5 and TRBJ1-2; 9 bases are a match to TRBD1. The J segment lost 6 bases and the V segment lost 7 bases, leaving 9 bases of the junction unmatched. The CDR3 covers 14 residues. The germline V gene encodes CDR1 MNHEY and CDR2 SVGAGI. The CDR3 spells CASTPRTGENGYTF. Written as DNA, the CDR3 is TGTGCCAGCACCCCAAGGACAGGGGAGAATGGCTACACCTTC.

This chain links TRBV6-4 with TRBJ2-3, with 11 positions matching TRBD1. The germline V gene has CDR1 MRHNA and CDR2 SNTAGT. CDR3 size: 15 residues. V shed 5 bases, J shed 5 bases, and the junction held 6 bases outside the gene matches. The DNA of the CDR3 is TGTGCCAGCAGTTGGACAGGGGGCTCCGTAGATACGCAGTATTTT. Translating it yields CASSWTGGSVDTQYF.

The chain uses TRBV5-1 and TRBJ1-1; D may be TRBD1 (6 bases). The CDR3 is 14 amino acids. The V end lost 4 bases, the J end lost 1 base, and 11 bases lay between the germline ends. The germline V gene encodes CDR1 SGHRS and CDR2 YFSETQ. CDR3 protein: CASSATTGNTEAFF. CDR3 nucleotide sequence: TGCGCCAGCAGCGCAACGACAGGGAACACTGAAGCTTTCTTT. Filled out from reference TRBV5-1 and TRBJ1-1, the complete variable domain reads KAGVTQTPRYLIKTRGQQVTLSCSPISGHRSVSWYQQTPGQGLQFLFEYFSETQRNKGNFPGRFSGRQFSNSRSEMNVSTLELGDSALYLCASSATTGNTEAFFGQGTRLTVV.

CDR3 in DNA: TGTGCCAGCAGCGCTGCCGGGACTACTACAGATACGCAGTATTTT. Its protein product is CASSAAGTTTDTQYF. J is TRBJ2-3 and V is TRBV5-6; TRBD2 matches at 7 bases. The germline gives CDR1 SGHDT, CDR2 YYEEEE. The CDR3 has 15 amino acids. With V trimmed by 4 bases and J by 3 bases, 8 bases remained unmatched.

This chain connects TRBV30 to TRBJ1-2; D remains ambiguous. V gave up 3 bases and J gave up 7 bases, with 12 bases separating them. The CDR3 sequence is 12 residues long. Germline lookup yields CDR1 GTSNPN and CDR2 SVGIG (reference sequence). CDR3 nucleotide sequence: TGTGCCTGGAGCGCCACGGCGGGTGGCTACACCTTC. It specifies CAWSATAGGYTF.